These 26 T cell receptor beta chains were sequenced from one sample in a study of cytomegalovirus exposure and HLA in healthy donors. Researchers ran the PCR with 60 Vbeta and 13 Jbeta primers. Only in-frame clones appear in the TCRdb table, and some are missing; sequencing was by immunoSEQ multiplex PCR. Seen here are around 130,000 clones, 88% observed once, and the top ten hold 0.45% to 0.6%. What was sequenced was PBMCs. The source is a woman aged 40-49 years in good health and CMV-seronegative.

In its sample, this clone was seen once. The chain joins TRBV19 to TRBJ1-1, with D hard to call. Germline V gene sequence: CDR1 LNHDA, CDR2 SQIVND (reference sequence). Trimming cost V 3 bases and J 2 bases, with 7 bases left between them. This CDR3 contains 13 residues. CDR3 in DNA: TGTGCCAGTAGTATCGGTAGCAACACTGAAGCTTTCTTT. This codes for CASSIGSNTEAFF.

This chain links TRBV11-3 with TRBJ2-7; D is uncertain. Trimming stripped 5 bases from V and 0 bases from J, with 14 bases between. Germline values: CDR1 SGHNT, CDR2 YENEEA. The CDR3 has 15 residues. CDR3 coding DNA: TGTGCCAGCAGCCCCTCCGACTTCCGCTCCTACGAGCAGTACTTC. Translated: CASSPSDFRSYEQYF. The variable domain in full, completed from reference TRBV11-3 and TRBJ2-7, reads EAGVVQSPRYKIIEKKQPVAFWCNPISGHNTLYWYLQNLGQGPELLIRYENEEAVDDSQLPKDRFSAERLKGVDSTLKIQPAELGDSAVYLCASSPSDFRSYEQYFGPGTRLTVT.

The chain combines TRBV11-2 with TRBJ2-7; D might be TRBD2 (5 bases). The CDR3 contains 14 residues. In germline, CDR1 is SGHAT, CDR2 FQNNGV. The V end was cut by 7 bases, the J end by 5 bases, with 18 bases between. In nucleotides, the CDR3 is TGTGCCAGCACCTCTAGGGTACTAGTGAACGAGCAGTACTTC. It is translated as CASTSRVLVNEQYF.

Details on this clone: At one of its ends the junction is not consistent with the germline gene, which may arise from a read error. This CDR3 reads CSSSSGSYYGYTF. The CDR3 region has the DNA TGTTCCAGCAGCTCGGGGTCCTACTATGGCTACACCTTC. This sequence joins TRBV7-9 and TRBJ1-2; D uncertain. Per germline, CDR1 SEHNR and CDR2 FQNEAQ (reference sequence). The CDR3 runs to 13 residues. The variable domain in full, with the rest retrieved from reference TRBV7-9 and TRBJ1-2, is DTGVSQNPRHKITKRGQNVTFRCDPISEHNRLYWYRQTLGQGPEFLTYFQNEAQLEKSRLLSDRFSAERPKGSFSTLEIQRTEQGDSAMYLCSSSSGSYYGYTFGSGTRLTVV.

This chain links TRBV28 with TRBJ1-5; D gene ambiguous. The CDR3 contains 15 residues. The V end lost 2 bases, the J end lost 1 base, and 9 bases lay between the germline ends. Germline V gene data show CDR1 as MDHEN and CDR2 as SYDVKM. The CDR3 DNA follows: TGTGCCAGCAGTTTACTTCGCGGCAGCAATCAGCCCCAGCATTTT. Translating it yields CASSLLRGSNQPQHF.

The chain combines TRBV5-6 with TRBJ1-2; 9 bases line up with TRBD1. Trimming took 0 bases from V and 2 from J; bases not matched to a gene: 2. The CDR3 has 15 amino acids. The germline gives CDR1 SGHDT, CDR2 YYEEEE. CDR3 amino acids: CASSLAGTGNYGYTF. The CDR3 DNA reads TGTGCCAGCAGCTTGGCCGGGACAGGGAACTATGGCTACACCTTC. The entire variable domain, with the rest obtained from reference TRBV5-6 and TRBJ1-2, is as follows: DAGVTQSPTHLIKTRGQQVTLRCSPKSGHDTVSWYQQALGQGPQFIFQYYEEEERQRGNFPDRFSGHQFPNYSSELNVNALLLGDSALYLCASSLAGTGNYGYTFGSGTRLTVV.

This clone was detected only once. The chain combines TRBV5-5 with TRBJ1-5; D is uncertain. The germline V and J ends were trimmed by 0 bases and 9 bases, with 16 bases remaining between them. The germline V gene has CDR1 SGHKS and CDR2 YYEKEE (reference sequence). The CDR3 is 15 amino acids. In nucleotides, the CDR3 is TGTGCCAGCAGCTTGGCCGAAGGGAGGGTTGGGCCCCAGCATTTT. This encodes CASSLAEGRVGPQHF.

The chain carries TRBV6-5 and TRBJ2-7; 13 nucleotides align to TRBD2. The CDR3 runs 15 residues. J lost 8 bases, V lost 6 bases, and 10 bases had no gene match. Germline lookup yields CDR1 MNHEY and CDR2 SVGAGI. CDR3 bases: TGTGCCAGCAGCCGGACTAGCGGGGGTCCAAGGAAGCAGTACTTC. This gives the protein CASSRTSGGPRKQYF.

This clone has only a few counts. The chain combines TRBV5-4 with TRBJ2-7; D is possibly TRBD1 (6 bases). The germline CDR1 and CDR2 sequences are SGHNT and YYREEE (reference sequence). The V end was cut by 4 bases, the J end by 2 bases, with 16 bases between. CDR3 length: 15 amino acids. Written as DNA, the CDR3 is TGTGCCAGCAGCGCAAGGGACACCGCCGCCTACGAGCAGTACTTC. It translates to CASSARDTAAYEQYF.

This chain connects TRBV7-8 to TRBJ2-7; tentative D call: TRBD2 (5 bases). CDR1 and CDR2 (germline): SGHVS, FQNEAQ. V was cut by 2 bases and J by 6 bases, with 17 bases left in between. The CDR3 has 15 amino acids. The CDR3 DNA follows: TGTGCCAGCAGCTTAACGCTCGGACTTTCAAGCGAGCAGTACTTC. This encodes CASSLTLGLSSEQYF.

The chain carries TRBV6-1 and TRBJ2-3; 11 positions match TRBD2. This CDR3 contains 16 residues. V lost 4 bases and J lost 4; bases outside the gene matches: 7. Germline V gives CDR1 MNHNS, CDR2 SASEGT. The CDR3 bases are TGTGCCAGCAGTGGCAGACTAGCGGGATACCCAGATACGCAGTATTTT. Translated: CASSGRLAGYPDTQYF.

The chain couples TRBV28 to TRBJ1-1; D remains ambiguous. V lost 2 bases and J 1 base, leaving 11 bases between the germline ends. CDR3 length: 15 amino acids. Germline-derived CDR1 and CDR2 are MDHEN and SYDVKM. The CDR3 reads CASSLADRRNTEAFF. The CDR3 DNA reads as TGTGCCAGCAGTTTAGCGGATAGGAGGAACACTGAAGCTTTCTTT.

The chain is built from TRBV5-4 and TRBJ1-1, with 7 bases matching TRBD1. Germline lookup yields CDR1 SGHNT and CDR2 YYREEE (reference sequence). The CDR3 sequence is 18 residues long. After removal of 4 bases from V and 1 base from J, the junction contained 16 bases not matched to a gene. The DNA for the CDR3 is TGTGCCAGCAGCCTCAGACAGGGAGTTATTTCCTGGAACACTGAAGCTTTCTTT. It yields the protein CASSLRQGVISWNTEAFF.

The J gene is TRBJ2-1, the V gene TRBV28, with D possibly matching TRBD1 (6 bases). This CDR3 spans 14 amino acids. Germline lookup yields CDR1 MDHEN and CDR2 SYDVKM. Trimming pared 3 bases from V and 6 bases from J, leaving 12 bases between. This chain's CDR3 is CASSFVGGSNEQFF. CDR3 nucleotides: TGTGCCAGCAGTTTTGTTGGGGGCAGCAATGAGCAGTTCTTC.

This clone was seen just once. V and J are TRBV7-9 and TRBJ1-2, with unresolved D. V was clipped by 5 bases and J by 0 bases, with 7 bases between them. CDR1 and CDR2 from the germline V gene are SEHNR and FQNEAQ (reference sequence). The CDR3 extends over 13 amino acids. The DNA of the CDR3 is TGTGCCAGCAGCCCCACGGCTAACTATGGCTACACCTTC. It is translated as CASSPTANYGYTF.

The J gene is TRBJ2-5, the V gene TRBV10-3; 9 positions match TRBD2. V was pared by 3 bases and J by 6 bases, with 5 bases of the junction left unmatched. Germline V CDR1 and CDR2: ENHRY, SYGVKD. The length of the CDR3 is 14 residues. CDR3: CAISDGAGGKTQYF. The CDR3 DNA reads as TGTGCCATCAGTGATGGGGCGGGGGGGAAGACCCAGTACTTC.

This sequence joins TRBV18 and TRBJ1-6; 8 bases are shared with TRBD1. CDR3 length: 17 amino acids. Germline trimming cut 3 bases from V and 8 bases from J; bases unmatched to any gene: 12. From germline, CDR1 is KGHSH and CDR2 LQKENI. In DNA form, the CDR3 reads TGTGCCAGCTCACCGGCAGGGGGTCCGGGACAGGATTCACCCCTCCACTTT. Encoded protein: CASSPAGGPGQDSPLHF.

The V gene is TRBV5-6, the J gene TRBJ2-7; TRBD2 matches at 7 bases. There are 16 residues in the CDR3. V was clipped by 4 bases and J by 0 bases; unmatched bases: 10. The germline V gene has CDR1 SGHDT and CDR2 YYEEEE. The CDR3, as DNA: TGTGCCAGCAGCCCGGCGGCTAGCGGACCCTCCTACGAGCAGTACTTC. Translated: CASSPAASGPSYEQYF.

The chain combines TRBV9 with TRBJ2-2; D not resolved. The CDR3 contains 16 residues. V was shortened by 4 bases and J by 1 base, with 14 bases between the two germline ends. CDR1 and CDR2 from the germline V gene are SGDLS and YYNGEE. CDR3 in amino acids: CASSPGGAVNTGELFF. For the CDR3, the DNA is TGTGCCAGCAGCCCGGGTGGCGCGGTGAACACCGGGGAGCTGTTTTTT.

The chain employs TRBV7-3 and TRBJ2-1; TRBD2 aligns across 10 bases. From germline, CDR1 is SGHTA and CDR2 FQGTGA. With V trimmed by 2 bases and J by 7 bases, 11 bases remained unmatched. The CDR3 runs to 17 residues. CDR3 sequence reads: CASSLEAGGFFGNEQFF. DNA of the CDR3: TGTGCCAGCAGCTTAGAAGCGGGAGGGTTTTTTGGGAATGAGCAGTTCTTC.

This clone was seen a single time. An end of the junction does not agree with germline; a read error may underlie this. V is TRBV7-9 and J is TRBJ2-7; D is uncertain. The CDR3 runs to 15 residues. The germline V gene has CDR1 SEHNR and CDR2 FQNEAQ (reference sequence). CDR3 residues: CSSSVSGTIIYEQYF. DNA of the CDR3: TGTTCCAGCAGCGTATCCGGCACTATCATTTACGAGCAGTACTTC.

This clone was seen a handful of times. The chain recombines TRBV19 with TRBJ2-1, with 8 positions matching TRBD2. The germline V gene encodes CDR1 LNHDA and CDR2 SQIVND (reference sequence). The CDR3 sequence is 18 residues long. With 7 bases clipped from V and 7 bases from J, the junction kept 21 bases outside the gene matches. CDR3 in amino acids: CASTNTWRRGGGRNEQFF. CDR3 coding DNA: TGTGCCAGTACCAACACGTGGAGGCGGGGCGGGGGGCGGAATGAGCAGTTCTTC.

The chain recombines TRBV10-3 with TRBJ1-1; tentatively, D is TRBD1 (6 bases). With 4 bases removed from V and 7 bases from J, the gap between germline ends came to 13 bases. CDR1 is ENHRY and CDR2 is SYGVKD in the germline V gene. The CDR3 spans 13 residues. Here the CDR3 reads CAISGTAGIEAFF. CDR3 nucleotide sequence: TGTGCCATCAGTGGGACAGCCGGGATTGAAGCTTTCTTT.

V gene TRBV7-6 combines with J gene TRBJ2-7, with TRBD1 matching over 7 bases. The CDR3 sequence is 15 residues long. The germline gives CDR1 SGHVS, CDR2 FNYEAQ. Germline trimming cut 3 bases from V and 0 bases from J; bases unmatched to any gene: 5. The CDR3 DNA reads TGTGCCAGCAGCTTTGATCAGGGGGTCTCCTACGAGCAGTACTTC. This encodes CASSFDQGVSYEQYF.

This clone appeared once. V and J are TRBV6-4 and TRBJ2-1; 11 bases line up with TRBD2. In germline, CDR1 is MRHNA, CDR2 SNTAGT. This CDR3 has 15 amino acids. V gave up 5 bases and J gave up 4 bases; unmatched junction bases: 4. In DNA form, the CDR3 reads TGTGCCAGCAGTCGACTAGCGGGGCCTTACAATGAGCAGTTCTTC. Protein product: CASSRLAGPYNEQFF.

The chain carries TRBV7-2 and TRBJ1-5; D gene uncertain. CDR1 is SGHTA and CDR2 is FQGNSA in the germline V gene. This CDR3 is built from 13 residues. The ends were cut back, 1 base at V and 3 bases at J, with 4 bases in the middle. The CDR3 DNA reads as TGTGCCAGCAGCTTAGGACACAATCAGCCCCAGCATTTT. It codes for CASSLGHNQPQHF.